The entry below describes one TCR beta chain. This record belongs to a study of blood T cell repertoires in COVID-19. Clones were read by immunoSEQ multiplex PCR, and TCRdb kept only the in-frame ones, dropping some. The table shows about 89,000 clones, with around 89% occurring only once. This CDR3 region has 11 residues. The germline CDR1 and CDR2 sequences are SNHLY and FYNNEI. V was cut by 5 bases and J by 3 bases, with 4 bases left in between. The source of this sequence is a man in his fifties or sixties with acute or convalescent COVID-19. The chain has TRBV2 and TRBJ2-5; D remains unclear. Sequenced sample: peripheral blood. CDR3 amino acids: CASSPEETQYF. Here the CDR3 DNA reads TGTGCCAGCAGTCCAGAAGAGACCCAGTACTTC. The variable domain in full, completed from reference TRBV2 and TRBJ2-5, reads EPEVTQTPSHQVTQMGQEVILRCVPISNHLYFYWYRQILGQKVEFLVSFYNNEISEKSEIFDDQFSVERPDGSNFTLKIRSTKLEDSAMYFCASSPEETQYFGPGTRLLVL.